This T cell receptor (beta chain) was captured in a study of blood T cell repertoires in COVID-19. Study background: The study drew acute and convalescent COVID-19 samples from the United States, Italy and Spain. T cells, B-cell-depleted T cells, or PBMCs supplied cDNA or gDNA.

In the authors' methods: Cell counts per sample came from amplifying reference gene primers. TCRdb keeps only in-frame clones here, not all; method: immunoSEQ multiplex PCR. V, J and clone size reflect that table, while D and trimming were determined from the DNA. The sample comprises just over 90,000 clones, roughly 72% of which are singletons, and about 7% rests with the top ten. This sequence was found in a man between 70 and 80 years old with acute or convalescent COVID-19. Input material: peripheral blood.

CDR3 DNA: TGTGCCACCAGTGACCCCGACAGGGGGCCGACCGGGGAGCTGTTTTTT. Protein product: CATSDPDRGPTGELFF. The rearrangement joins TRBV24-1 to TRBJ2-2, with 10 bases aligning to TRBD1. The CDR3 contains 16 residues. Per the germline V gene, CDR1 is KGHDR and CDR2 is SFDVKD. The V segment lost 4 bases and the J segment 5 bases; nucleotides outside the gene matches: 6.